Below, 19 T cell receptor beta chains from the same sample are listed, as sequenced in a study of human T cells and chemical hapten exposure. Time point reported: patch test 2, 6 weeks after DPC sensitization. Treatment meaning: therapeutic diphenylcyclopropenone sensitization with weekly scalp DPC. TCRdb re-called the RACE reads with MiXCR, one entry per CDR3 protein. Of some 350,000 distinct CDR3 sequences in the sample, about 6% were seen once. The input for sequencing was whole blood, taken in connection with sensitization to the hapten diphenylcyclopropenone (DPC). The source is a woman aged 18 to 35 with alopecia areata. Some clones in this sample may be carry-over from other donors' samples.

This clonotype was seen repeatedly, ten times or more. This sequence joins TRBV7-2 and TRBJ1-4; D unresolved. Trimming removed 3 bases at V and 8 bases at J, with 7 bases between. CDR1 is SGHTA, CDR2 FQGNSA, per germline. This CDR3 comprises 12 residues. The CDR3: CASSFAREKLFF. The CDR3 DNA is TGTGCCAGCAGCTTTGCTCGAGAAAAACTGTTTTTT.

The chain joins TRBV5-1 to TRBJ2-5; D tentatively fits TRBD1 or TRBD2 (5 bases each). This CDR3 comprises 15 residues. Germline V gene sequence: CDR1 SGHRS, CDR2 YFSETQ. V gave up 7 bases and J gave up 1 base, with 17 bases separating them. This CDR3 reads CASSLLGAAQETQYF. The CDR3 nucleotides are TGCGCCAGCTCTCTCCTCGGGGCAGCCCAAGAGACCCAGTACTTC.

The V call is TRBV9, the J call TRBJ2-3, with D unclear. The germline CDR1 and CDR2 sequences are SGDLS and YYNGEE. V shed 2 bases and J shed 3 bases, with 7 bases lying between them. The CDR3 consists of 13 residues. CDR3 in amino acids: CASSVSQTDTQYF. CDR3 in DNA: TGTGCCAGCAGCGTTTCTCAGACAGATACGCAGTATTTT.

In regard to this clonotype: The junction departs from germline at one end; a sequencing error may be responsible. The chain carries TRBV7-7 and TRBJ2-7; 8 nucleotides agree with TRBD2. The germline gives CDR1 SSHAT, CDR2 FNYEAQ (reference sequence). The CDR3 is 17 residues long. In DNA, the CDR3 is TGTGCTAGCAGCTCCCATGGGAAACCCGGGACTAGAAACGAGCAGTACTTC. Amino acids: CASSSHGKPGTRNEQYF.

This clonotype was recorded at least ten times. CDR3 nucleotides: TGTGCCAGCTCACCGCGACAGGGGGAGCACTATGGCTACACCTTC. Translation gives CASSPRQGEHYGYTF. The chain has TRBV18 and TRBJ1-2; 9 bases agree with TRBD1. The length of the CDR3 is 15 residues. With V trimmed by 3 bases and J by 3 bases, 5 bases remained unmatched. Per the germline V gene, CDR1 is KGHSH and CDR2 is LQKENI.

At least ten counts were recorded for this clonotype. This rearrangement joins TRBV3-1 to TRBJ2-7, with unresolved D. V dropped 4 bases and J dropped 3 bases, with 10 bases sitting between them. The CDR3 is 13 residues long. Germline CDR1 is LGHDT and CDR2 is YNNKEL (reference sequence). DNA for the CDR3: TGTGCCAGCAGCCCTACCGGCGTCTACGAGCAGTACTTC. This codes for CASSPTGVYEQYF.

This clonotype was seen a few times. V usage is TRBV14 and J usage is TRBJ1-6, with unresolved D. V gave up 5 bases and J gave up 8 bases, with 7 bases separating them. Germline CDR1 is SGHDN and CDR2 is FVKESK. The CDR3 is made up of 12 amino acids. CDR3: CASSSDYSPLHF. The CDR3 nucleotides read TGTGCCAGCAGCTCCGACTATTCACCCCTCCACTTT.

This clonotype was detected many times. This chain uses TRBV20-1 with TRBJ2-3, with TRBD2 as a possible D gene (6 bases). The V end was cut by 5 bases, the J end by 1 base, with 16 bases between. Per the germline V gene, CDR1 is DFQATT and CDR2 is SNEGSKA (reference sequence). The CDR3 totals 15 residues. This CDR3 is CSALDRLGGTDTQYF. The CDR3 nucleotides are TGCAGTGCTCTCGACCGACTAGGCGGCACAGATACGCAGTATTTT.

Ten or more counts support this clonotype. The chain carries TRBV29-1 and TRBJ1-1; D remains unclear. The CDR3 covers 11 residues. CDR1 and CDR2 (germline): SQVTM, ANQGSEA. Trimming stripped 4 bases from V and 0 bases from J, with 3 bases between. The CDR3: CSVALNTEAFF. CDR3 coding DNA: TGCAGCGTTGCTCTGAACACTGAAGCTTTCTTT.

This clonotype was seen more than once but under ten times. This chain links TRBV11-2 with TRBJ2-3, with 13 nucleotides matching TRBD2. Trimming at V came to 5 bases and at J to 8 bases, leaving 19 bases not matched to a gene. The CDR3 length is 19 residues. The germline gives CDR1 SGHAT, CDR2 FQNNGV. Written as DNA, the CDR3 is TGTGCCAGCAGCAAACTCGAGACTAGCGGGGGGCTCTACACCAGTACGCAGTATTTT. Translation: CASSKLETSGGLYTSTQYF. The whole variable domain, remainder taken from reference TRBV11-2 and TRBJ2-3, is EAGVAQSPRYKIIEKRQSVAFWCNPISGHATLYWYQQILGQGPKLLIQFQNNGVVDDSQLPKDRFSAERLKGVDSTLKIQPAKLEDSAVYLCASSKLETSGGLYTSTQYFGPGTRLTVL.

V usage is TRBV28 and J usage is TRBJ2-3; the match to TRBD2 covers 11 bases. This CDR3 is 17 amino acids long. The V segment lost 5 bases and the J segment 1 base; nucleotides outside the gene matches: 8. CDR1 is MDHEN, CDR2 SYDVKM, per germline. The CDR3 sequence: CASSLLSGLAGTDTQYF. In DNA form, the CDR3 reads TGTGCCAGCAGTCTCCTATCGGGACTAGCGGGCACAGATACGCAGTATTTT.

This clonotype has ten or more counts. This chain connects TRBV18 to TRBJ2-7, with D tentatively TRBD1 (6 bases). Germline V CDR1 and CDR2: KGHSH, LQKENI. The ends were cut back, 3 bases at V and 4 bases at J, with 16 bases in the middle. CDR3 length equals 15 residues. In DNA form, the CDR3 reads TGTGCCAGCTCACCGGGCAGGGGAATGGGGTACGAGCAGTACTTC. Amino acid sequence: CASSPGRGMGYEQYF.

This clonotype was detected a few times. V usage is TRBV20-1 and J usage is TRBJ2-1, with D perhaps matching TRBD1 or TRBD2 (5 bases each). This CDR3 has 17 amino acids. Germline CDR1 and CDR2: DFQATT and SNEGSKA (reference sequence). Trimming removed 4 bases at V and 4 bases at J, with 23 bases between. The CDR3 sequence: CSAMGVARKKSYNEQFF. CDR3 nucleotide sequence: TGCAGTGCTATGGGGGTAGCTAGAAAGAAAAGTTACAATGAGCAGTTCTTC.

The sample holds a few counts of this clonotype. This sequence joins TRBV7-9 and TRBJ2-7; TRBD2 aligns across 9 bases. After removal of 5 bases from V and 4 bases from J, the junction contained 9 bases not matched to a gene. CDR1 is SEHNR and CDR2 is FQNEAQ in the germline V gene (reference sequence). The CDR3 runs 15 residues. The CDR3 region has the DNA TGTGCCAGCAGCCCGGGACTAGCTGACTTATACGAGCAGTACTTC. This translates into CASSPGLADLYEQYF.

This clonotype was detected many times. The chain uses TRBV12-3 or TRBV12-4 and TRBJ1-1; D gene uncertain. This CDR3 is 13 amino acids long. V was pared by 3 bases and J by 1 base, with 6 bases between. The CDR3 DNA is TGTGCCAGCAGTTTTAACGGGAACACTGAAGCTTTCTTT. The encoded protein is CASSFNGNTEAFF.

This rearrangement joins TRBV6-5 to TRBJ1-1; no definite D call. Germline values: CDR1 MNHEY, CDR2 SVGAGI. This CDR3 region has 12 residues. Trimming took 2 bases from V and 6 from J, leaving 7 bases between them. CDR3 amino acids: CASSYKGAEAFF. The CDR3 bases are TGTGCCAGCAGTTACAAGGGAGCTGAAGCTTTCTTT.

This clonotype came up many times. The V and J genes are TRBV4-3 and TRBJ1-5; no clear D gene. Germline V gene lookup returns CDR1 LGHNA and CDR2 YSLEER. V was trimmed by 0 bases and J by 5 bases, leaving 11 bases between them. The CDR3 has 15 amino acids. The DNA of the CDR3 is TGCGCCAGCAGCCAAGAAAACCGTGGGTATCAGCCCCAGCATTTT. It is translated as CASSQENRGYQPQHF.

The gene calls are TRBV15 and TRBJ1-6, with D possibly TRBD1 on 5 matching bases. V lost 8 bases to trimming and J lost 5 bases, with 10 bases between them. The CDR3 runs 13 residues. Germline CDR1 LNHNV, CDR2 YYDKDF (reference sequence). The CDR3 DNA reads TGTGCCACCGGGGCCGTAAATAATTCACCCCTCCACTTT. Translated, it gives CATGAVNNSPLHF. The full variable domain, its missing parts supplied by reference TRBV15 and TRBJ1-6, is DAMVIQNPRYQVTQFGKPVTLSCSQTLNHNVMYWYQQKSSQAPKLLFHYYDKDFNNEADTPDNFQSRRPNTSFCFLDIRSPGLGDTAMYLCATGAVNNSPLHFGNGTRLTVT.

This clonotype has just a few counts. The chain has TRBV4-1 and TRBJ1-3; a weak D match, TRBD1 (5 bases). This CDR3 region has 18 residues. Germline CDR1 reads MGHRA; CDR2 reads YSYEKL. V was pared by 3 bases and J by 2 bases, with 20 bases between. The CDR3 is CASSHNILKGRTGNTIYF. CDR3 nucleotide sequence: TGCGCCAGCAGCCACAACATCCTAAAGGGGCGGACTGGAAACACCATATATTTT.